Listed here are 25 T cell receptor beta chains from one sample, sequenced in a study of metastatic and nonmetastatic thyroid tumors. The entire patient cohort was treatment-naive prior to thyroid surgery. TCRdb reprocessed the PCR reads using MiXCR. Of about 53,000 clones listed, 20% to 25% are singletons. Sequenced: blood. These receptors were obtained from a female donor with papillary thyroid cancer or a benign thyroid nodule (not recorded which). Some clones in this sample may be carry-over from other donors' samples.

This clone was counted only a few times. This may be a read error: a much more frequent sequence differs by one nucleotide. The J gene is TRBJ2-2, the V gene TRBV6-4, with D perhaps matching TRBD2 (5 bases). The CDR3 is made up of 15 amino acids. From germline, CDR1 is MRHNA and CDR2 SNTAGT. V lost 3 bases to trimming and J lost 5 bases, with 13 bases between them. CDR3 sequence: CASSESPGVTGELFF. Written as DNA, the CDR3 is TGTGCCAGCAGTGAATCCCCCGGGGTGACCGGGGAGCTGTTTTTT.

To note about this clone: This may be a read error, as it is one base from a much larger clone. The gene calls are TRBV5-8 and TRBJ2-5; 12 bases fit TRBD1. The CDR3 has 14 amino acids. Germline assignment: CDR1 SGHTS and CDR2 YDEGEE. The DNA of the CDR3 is TGTGCCGGCAGCCGGGACAGGGGGCTGGAGACCCAGTACTTC. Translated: CAGSRDRGLETQYF.

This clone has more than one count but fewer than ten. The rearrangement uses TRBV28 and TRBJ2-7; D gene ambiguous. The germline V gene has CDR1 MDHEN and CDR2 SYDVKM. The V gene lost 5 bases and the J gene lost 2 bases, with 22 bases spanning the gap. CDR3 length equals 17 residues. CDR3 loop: CASSTSSTCLSTYEQYF. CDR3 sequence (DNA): TGTGCCAGCAGTACAAGCTCGACATGTTTGTCGACCTACGAGCAGTACTTC. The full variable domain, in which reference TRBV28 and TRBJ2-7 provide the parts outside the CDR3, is DVKVTQSSRYLVKRTGEKVFLECVQDMDHENMFWYRQDPGLGLRLIYFSYDVKMKEKGDIPEGYSVSREKKERFSLILESASTNQTSMYLCASSTSSTCLSTYEQYFGPGTRLTVT.

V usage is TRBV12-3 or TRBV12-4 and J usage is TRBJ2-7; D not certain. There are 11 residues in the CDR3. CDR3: CHSSRSDEQYF. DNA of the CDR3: TGTCACAGCAGCCGCAGCGACGAGCAGTACTTC.

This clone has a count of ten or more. The CDR3 region has the DNA TGTGCCAGCAGCGTAGGGATTACAGCTAATGAAAAACTGTTTTTT. Protein sequence: CASSVGITANEKLFF. The chain links TRBV9 to TRBJ1-4, with D unresolved. Germline CDR1 reads SGDLS; CDR2 reads YYNGEE. V was trimmed by 0 bases and J by 3 bases, leaving 9 bases between them. This CDR3 has 15 amino acids.

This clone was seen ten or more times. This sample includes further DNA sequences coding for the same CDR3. The chain's CDR3 is CASSPTGRNQPQHF. In nucleotides, the CDR3 is TGTGCCAGCAGCCCCACAGGGCGCAATCAGCCCCAGCATTTT. V usage is TRBV12-3 or TRBV12-4 and J usage is TRBJ1-5, with D possibly matching TRBD1 (6 bases). Trimming cost V 6 bases and J 2 bases, with 11 bases left between them. The CDR3 spans 14 residues.

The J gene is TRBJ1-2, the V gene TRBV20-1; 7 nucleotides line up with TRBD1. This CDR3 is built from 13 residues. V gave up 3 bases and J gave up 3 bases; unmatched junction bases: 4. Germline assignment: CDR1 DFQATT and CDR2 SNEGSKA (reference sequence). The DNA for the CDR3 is TGCAGTGCTAGGGGGACAGAAGACTATGGCTACACCTTC. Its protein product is CSARGTEDYGYTF.

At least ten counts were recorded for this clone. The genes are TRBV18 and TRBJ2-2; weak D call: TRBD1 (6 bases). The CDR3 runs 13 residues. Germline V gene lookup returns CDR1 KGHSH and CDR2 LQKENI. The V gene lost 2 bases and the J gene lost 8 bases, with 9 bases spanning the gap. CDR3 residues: CASSPNRAGELFF. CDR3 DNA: TGTGCCAGCTCACCAAACAGGGCAGGGGAGCTGTTTTTT.

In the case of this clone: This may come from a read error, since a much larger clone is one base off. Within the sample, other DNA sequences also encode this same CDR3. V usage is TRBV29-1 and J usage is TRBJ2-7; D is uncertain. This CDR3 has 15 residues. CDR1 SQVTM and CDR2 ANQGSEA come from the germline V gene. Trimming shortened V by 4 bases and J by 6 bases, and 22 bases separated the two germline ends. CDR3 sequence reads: CSVGAGGLNTPEQYF. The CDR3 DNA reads TGCAGCGTTGGGGCAGGCGGCCTCAATACCCCCGAGCAGTACTTC.

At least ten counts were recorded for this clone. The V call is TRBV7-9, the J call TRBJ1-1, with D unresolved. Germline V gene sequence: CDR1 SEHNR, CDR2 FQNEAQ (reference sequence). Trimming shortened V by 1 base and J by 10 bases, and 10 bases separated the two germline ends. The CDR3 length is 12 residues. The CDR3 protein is CASSLVEFGAFF. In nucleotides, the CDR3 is TGTGCCAGCAGCTTAGTTGAGTTCGGAGCTTTCTTT.

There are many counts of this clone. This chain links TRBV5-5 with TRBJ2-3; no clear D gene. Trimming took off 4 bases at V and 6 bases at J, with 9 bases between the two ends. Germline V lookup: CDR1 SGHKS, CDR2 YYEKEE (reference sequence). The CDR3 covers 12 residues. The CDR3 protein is CASSPGWDTQYF. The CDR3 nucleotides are TGTGCCAGCAGCCCAGGCTGGGATACGCAGTATTTT.

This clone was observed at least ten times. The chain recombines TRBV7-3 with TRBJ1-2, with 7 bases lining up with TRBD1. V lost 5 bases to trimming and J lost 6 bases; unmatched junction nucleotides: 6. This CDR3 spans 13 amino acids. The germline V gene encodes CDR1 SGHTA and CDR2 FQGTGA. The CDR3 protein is CASSQQGSHGYTF. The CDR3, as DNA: TGTGCCAGCAGCCAACAGGGGTCCCATGGCTACACCTTC.

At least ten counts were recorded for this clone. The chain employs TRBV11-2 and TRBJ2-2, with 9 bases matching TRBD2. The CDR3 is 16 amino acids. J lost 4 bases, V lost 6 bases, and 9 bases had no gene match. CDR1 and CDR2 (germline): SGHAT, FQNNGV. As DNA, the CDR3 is TGTGCCAGCAGACCAGCTAGCGGGACGGTCACCGGGGAGCTGTTTTTT. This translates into CASRPASGTVTGELFF.

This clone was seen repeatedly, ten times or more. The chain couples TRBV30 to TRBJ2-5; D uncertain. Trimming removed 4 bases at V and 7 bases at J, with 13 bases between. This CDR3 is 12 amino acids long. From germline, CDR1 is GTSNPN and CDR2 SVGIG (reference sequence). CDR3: CAWIGRSGTQYF. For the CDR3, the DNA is TGTGCCTGGATAGGACGTTCGGGGACCCAGTACTTC.

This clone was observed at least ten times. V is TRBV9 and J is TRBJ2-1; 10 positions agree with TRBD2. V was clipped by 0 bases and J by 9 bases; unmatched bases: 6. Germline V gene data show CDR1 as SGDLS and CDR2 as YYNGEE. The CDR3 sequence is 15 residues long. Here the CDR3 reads CASSVGLAGAGEQFF. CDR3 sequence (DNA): TGTGCCAGCAGCGTAGGGCTAGCGGGAGCGGGTGAGCAGTTCTTC.

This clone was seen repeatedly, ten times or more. The CDR3 spells CASSQGWGGYTF. Here the CDR3 DNA reads TGTGCCAGCAGCCAAGGTTGGGGTGGCTACACCTTC. The genes are TRBV3-1 and TRBJ1-2, with D hard to call. Trimming took 1 base from V and 7 from J, leaving 7 bases between them. The CDR3 length is 12 residues. Per the germline V gene, CDR1 is LGHDT and CDR2 is YNNKEL (reference sequence).

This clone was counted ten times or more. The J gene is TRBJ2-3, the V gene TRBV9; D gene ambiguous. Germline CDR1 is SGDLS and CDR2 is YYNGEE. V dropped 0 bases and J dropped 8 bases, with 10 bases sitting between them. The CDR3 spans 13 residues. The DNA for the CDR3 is TGTGCCAGCAGCGTAGGACGCATTGGTACGCAGTATTTT. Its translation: CASSVGRIGTQYF.

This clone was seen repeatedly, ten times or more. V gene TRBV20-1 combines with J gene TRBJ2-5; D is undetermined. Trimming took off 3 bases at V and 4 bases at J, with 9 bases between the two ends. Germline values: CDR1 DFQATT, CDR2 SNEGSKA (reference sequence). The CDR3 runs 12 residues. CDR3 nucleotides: TGCAGTGCTAGTCCGGCAGGAGAGACCCAGTACTTC. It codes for CSASPAGETQYF.

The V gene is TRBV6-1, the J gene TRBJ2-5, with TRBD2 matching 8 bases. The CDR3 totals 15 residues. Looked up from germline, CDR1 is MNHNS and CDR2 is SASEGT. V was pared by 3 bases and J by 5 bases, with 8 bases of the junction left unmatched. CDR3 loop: CASSETSVIIETQYF. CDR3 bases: TGTGCCAGCAGTGAGACTAGCGTGATCATCGAGACCCAGTACTTC.

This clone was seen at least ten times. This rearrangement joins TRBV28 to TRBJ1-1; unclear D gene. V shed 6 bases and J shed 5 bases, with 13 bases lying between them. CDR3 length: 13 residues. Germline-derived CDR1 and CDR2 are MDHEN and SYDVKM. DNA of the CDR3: TGTGCCAGCAGCCCCGTCGGGGAAACTGAAGCTTTCTTT. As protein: CASSPVGETEAFF.

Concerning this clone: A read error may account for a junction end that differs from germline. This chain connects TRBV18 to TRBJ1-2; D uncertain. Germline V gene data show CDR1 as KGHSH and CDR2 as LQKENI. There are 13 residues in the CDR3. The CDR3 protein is CASSPLSVYCYTF. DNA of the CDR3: TGTGCCAGCTCACCACTCTCAGTCTATTGCTACACCTTC.

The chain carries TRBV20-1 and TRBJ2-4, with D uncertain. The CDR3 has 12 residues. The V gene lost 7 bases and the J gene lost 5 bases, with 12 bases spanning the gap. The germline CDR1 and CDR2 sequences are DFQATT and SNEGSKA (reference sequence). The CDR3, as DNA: TGCAGTGAGAGGAGTCGTGAAAACATTCAGTACTTC. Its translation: CSERSRENIQYF.

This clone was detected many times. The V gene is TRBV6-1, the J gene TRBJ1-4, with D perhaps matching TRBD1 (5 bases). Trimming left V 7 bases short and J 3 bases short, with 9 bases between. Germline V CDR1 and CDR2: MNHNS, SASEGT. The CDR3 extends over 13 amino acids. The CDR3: CASKTDANEKLFF. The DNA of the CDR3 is TGTGCCAGCAAGACAGACGCTAATGAAAAACTGTTTTTT.

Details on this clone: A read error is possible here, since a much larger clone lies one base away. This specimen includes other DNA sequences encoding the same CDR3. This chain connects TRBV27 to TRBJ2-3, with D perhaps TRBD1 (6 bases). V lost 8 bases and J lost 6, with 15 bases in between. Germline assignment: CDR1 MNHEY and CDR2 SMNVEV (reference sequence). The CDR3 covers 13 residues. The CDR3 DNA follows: TGTGCCAGCGGTCAAAGGGGGTCCGATACGCAGTATTTT. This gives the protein CASGQRGSDTQYF.

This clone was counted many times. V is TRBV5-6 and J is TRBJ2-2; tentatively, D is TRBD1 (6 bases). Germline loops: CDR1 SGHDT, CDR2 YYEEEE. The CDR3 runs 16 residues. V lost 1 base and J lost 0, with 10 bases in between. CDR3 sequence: CASSLLGTSNTGELFF. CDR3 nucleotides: TGTGCCAGCAGCTTGCTAGGGACATCGAACACCGGGGAGCTGTTTTTT.